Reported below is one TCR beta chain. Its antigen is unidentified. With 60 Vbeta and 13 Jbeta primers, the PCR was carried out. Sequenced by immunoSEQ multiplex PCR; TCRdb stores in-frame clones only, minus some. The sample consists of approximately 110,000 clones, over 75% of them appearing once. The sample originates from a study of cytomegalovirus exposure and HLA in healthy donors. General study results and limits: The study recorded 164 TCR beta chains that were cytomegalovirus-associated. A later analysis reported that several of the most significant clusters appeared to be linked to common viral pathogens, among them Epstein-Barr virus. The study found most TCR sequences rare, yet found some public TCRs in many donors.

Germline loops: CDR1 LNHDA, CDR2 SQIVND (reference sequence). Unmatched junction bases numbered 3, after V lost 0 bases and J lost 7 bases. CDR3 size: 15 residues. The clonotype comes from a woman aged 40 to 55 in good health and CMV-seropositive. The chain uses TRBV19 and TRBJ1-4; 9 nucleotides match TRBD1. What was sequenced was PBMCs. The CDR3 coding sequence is TGTGCCAGTAGTATAGAACAGGGGGCCGGTGAAAAACTGTTTTTT. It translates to CASSIEQGAGEKLFF. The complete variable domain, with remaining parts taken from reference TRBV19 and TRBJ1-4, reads DGGITQSPKYLFRKEGQNVTLSCEQNLNHDAMYWYRQDPGQGLRLIYYSQIVNDFQKGDIAEGYSVSREKKESFPLTVTSAQKNPTAFYLCASSIEQGAGEKLFFGSGTQLSVL.